This T cell receptor beta chain was recorded in a study of cytomegalovirus exposure and HLA in healthy donors (TCRdb year 2017). Context from the whole study: According to a later analysis, one platform produced both the roughly 110 validation repertoires and the 620 or so repertoires of the first cohort. The aim of the study was to test whether cataloging public T cell receptors could identify signatures of past pathogen exposure. Besides the first cohort of around 700 subjects, a separate validation cohort made up of about 120 different subjects was used. To predict cytomegalovirus infection status, the study combined high-throughput TCR immunosequencing, statistical association of individual TCRs with disease status, and machine learning. What the study reported, not specific to this receptor: A later analysis lacked HLA typing for the validation cohort, so it scored co-occurrence in that cohort across all 120 repertoires. A total of fewer than 200 TCR beta chains were listed by the study as associated with cytomegalovirus. In a later analysis, TCRs clustered in the first cohort were found to also tend to co-occur in the roughly 120 validation repertoires, with roughly 93% of cluster scores above 0. The classifier was reported to diagnose cytomegalovirus status with high specificity and sensitivity in both the original and validation cohorts. In vitro tests confirmed that a few of the cytomegalovirus-associated TCR beta chains recognize cytomegalovirus antigens. According to the authors, the approach could potentially be generalized to other disease states and immunological phenotypes. Most TCR sequences were observed very rarely across donors, whereas some public TCRs were present in many individuals.

Library creation used the immunoSEQ multiplex PCR assay. The paper's processing steps were these. A statistical classification framework was built for diagnosing cytomegalovirus status from the catalog of TCR beta chain sequences. TCRdb's version of the immuneACCESS table is confined to in-frame rearrangements and falls short of the full clone set. An unresolved V gene accounts for under half of the shortfall where checked; the remainder is of unknown origin. The V and J calls and the clone size are those of that table, but D and trimming were determined from the DNA. The sample table contains tens of thousands of clones; only one count was recorded for roughly 93% of them. Around 2.1% of the sample is taken by the ten largest. Separate from the approximately 670-subject first cohort, the validation cohort of 95 to 150 subjects was the group to which the donors belonged. In the case of this clone: The specificity of this receptor is unknown. It has no much larger one-base neighbor in the sample; base qualities were not kept.

Trimming at the junction amounts to 8 bases on V and 5 bases on J, and the germline ends lie 15 bases apart. The CDR3, cysteine through phenylalanine, is 13 amino acids long. The sequence is cut down to CDR3 DNA, 39 bases in frame from base 1. Looking up the germline V gene yields CDR1 MGHRA and CDR2 YSYEKL. This chain is built from TRBV4-1 and TRBJ2-5; TRBD2 is a weak D gene call, 6 bases matching. The sequence derives from a man aged 25 to 45 in good health and CMV-seronegative. The sample was PBMCs. The bases read TGCGCCAGCGGCCTTGGCCTAGCGGAGACCCAGTACTTC. Its amino acids are CASGLGLAETQYF.